The text below deals with one T cell receptor (beta chain). Its antigen is not known. This entry is derived from a study of beta chain features in type 1 diabetes. The study's findings and limits: High TCR expression in some cells could lead to their over-representation in cDNA sequencing.

The V gene lost 1 base and the J gene lost 4 bases, with 7 bases spanning the gap. The germline V gene encodes CDR1 SGHTA and CDR2 FQGNSA. The length of the CDR3 is 13 residues. The isolated RNA, all of it, was reverse transcribed, so expressed TCRB transcripts were what got sequenced. Profiled with immunoSEQ multiplex PCR; TCRdb holds only in-frame clones, not every one. The table shows around 430,000 clones, with around 30% occurring only once. The single heparinised draw taken from each donor contained about 100 mL of blood on average. CD4+ naive, central memory, regulatory and stem cell-like memory cells were sorted via CD45RO/CCR7/CD25/CD127/CD95/CD27.

V and J are TRBV7-2 and TRBJ1-2; D is uncertain. The sequenced material came from naive CD4+ T cells from blood. This receptor was obtained from a young man in good health. The CDR3 protein is CASSLDRTYGYTF. CDR3 coding DNA: TGTGCCAGCAGCTTAGACAGAACCTATGGCTACACCTTC.